The source of this T cell receptor (beta chain) is a study of T cell responses to AZD1222 COVID-19 vaccine. The V gene lost 0 bases and the J gene lost 3 bases, with 18 bases spanning the gap. Germline CDR1 and CDR2: GTSNPN and SVGIG (reference sequence). The CDR3 length is 16 residues. Overall study results and limits: Mapped onto spike, vaccine-associated CD4 TCRs spanned it and were dominant at 160-218 and 743-854. Nearly half of spike-specific TCRs reportedly target variant regions that are unmutated in the B.1.351 and B.1.1.7 variants. White British donors predominated, females outnumbered males, and clonal diversity was possibly underestimated.

Notes on this clone: Its antigen remains unidentified.

This table comes from immunoSEQ multiplex PCR, and its TCRdb copy is limited to in-frame clones, with some not included. The sample has roughly 140,000 clones; approximately 90% are singletons. The V call is TRBV30, the J call TRBJ2-7; a weak D match, TRBD2 (5 bases). Here the sequenced sample was peripheral blood, taken on day 0 of MenACWY control vaccination. This receptor was obtained from an adult in good health. CDR3 region: CAWSVDSASRFYEQYF. The CDR3 DNA reads as TGTGCCTGGAGTGTGGACTCGGCTAGCCGTTTCTACGAGCAGTACTTC.